Presented here are 6 T cell receptor beta chains from one specimen sequenced in a study of type 1 and type 2 diabetes patients. Genomic DNA was the PCR template. A primer set of 30 forward and 13 reverse primers amplified the CDR3. TCRdb reprocessed the multiplex PCR reads via MiXCR and lists one record per CDR3 protein. The data show about 290,000 distinct CDR3 sequences, 47% seen once. The sequencing input was peripheral blood mononuclear cells (PBMCs). Receptors were obtained from a man between 18 and 29 years old with type 2 diabetes.

The V gene is TRBV12-5, the J gene TRBJ2-5; D perhaps matches TRBD1 (6 bases). Germline V gene lookup returns CDR1 LGHNT and CDR2 FRNRAP. The ends were cut back, 5 bases at V and 4 bases at J, with 20 bases in the middle. The CDR3 runs to 16 residues. The CDR3 loop reads CASGAPPTGRLETQYF. In DNA, the CDR3 is TGTGCTAGTGGTGCTCCTCCGACAGGTCGACTAGAGACCCAGTACTTC. Variable domain in full (rest from reference TRBV12-5 and TRBJ2-5): DARVTQTPRHKVTEMGQEVTMRCQPILGHNTVFWYRQTMMQGLELLAYFRNRAPLDDSGMPKDRFSAEMPDATLATLKIQPSEPRDSAVYFCASGAPPTGRLETQYFGPGTRLLVL.

This clonotype was seen more than once but under ten times. V is TRBV6-1 and J is TRBJ2-7, with D unclear. The V end lost 7 bases, the J end lost 7 bases, and 8 bases lay between the germline ends. The germline gives CDR1 MNHNS, CDR2 SASEGT. The CDR3 contains 10 residues. CDR3 region: CASTEHEQYF. CDR3 DNA: TGTGCCAGCACAGAGCATGAGCAGTACTTC.

This clonotype occurred many times. The V call is TRBV2, the J call TRBJ1-4; 9 bases match TRBD1. The CDR3 runs to 16 residues. CDR1 is SNHLY and CDR2 is FYNNEI in the germline V gene. Losses at the gene ends were 7 bases for V and 4 bases for J; bases not matched to a gene: 10. The CDR3 reads CASTGDRVVGNEKLFF. In nucleotides, the CDR3 is TGTGCCAGCACCGGGGACAGGGTCGTCGGTAATGAAAAACTGTTTTTT. Based on the CDR3 plus reference TRBV2 and TRBJ1-4, the full variable domain is EPEVTQTPSHQVTQMGQEVILRCVPISNHLYFYWYRQILGQKVEFLVSFYNNEISEKSEIFDDQFSVERPDGSNFTLKIRSTKLEDSAMYFCASTGDRVVGNEKLFFGSGTQLSVL.

On this clonotype itself: The germline gene is not matched at one end of the junction; a read error may be the cause. J is TRBJ2-2 and V is TRBV2, with D maybe TRBD1 (5 bases). Germline CDR1 reads SNHLY; CDR2 reads FYNNEI. This CDR3 contains 15 residues. The CDR3 coding sequence is TGTGCCAGCAGTGACTATGGGGCGAACACCAGGGAGCTGTTTTTT. Its protein is CASSDYGANTRELFF.

The CDR3 nucleotides are TGTGCCACCAGTGATTTCGCGACAGGGGGCCGACAGACCCAGTACTTC. It encodes CATSDFATGGRQTQYF. This rearrangement joins TRBV24-1 to TRBJ2-5; 10 bases line up with TRBD1. V shed 1 base, J shed 6 bases, and the junction held 7 bases outside the gene matches. The CDR3 is 16 amino acids. Germline lookup yields CDR1 KGHDR and CDR2 SFDVKD.

The chain has TRBV20-1 and TRBJ1-2, with 8 bases lining up with TRBD1. Trimming removed 8 bases from V and 1 base from J; junction bases left unmatched: 9. This CDR3 region has 14 residues. Germline CDR1 reads DFQATT; CDR2 reads SNEGSKA (reference sequence). In DNA, the CDR3 is TGCAGTCCCGTTTACAGGGGGATTAACTATGGCTACACCTTC. Protein sequence: CSPVYRGINYGYTF.